What follows describes a single T cell receptor beta chain. The germline V gene has CDR1 SGHKS and CDR2 YYEKEE (reference sequence). The CDR3 sequence is 15 residues long. V dropped 2 bases and J dropped 7 bases, with 19 bases sitting between them. These data are taken from a study of blood T cell repertoires in COVID-19. Study-wide context: Some COVID-19 samples were acute and others convalescent; all came from the United States, Italy and Spain. Nucleic acid was either cDNA or gDNA, and it came from T cells, B-cell-depleted T cells, or PBMCs.

Data came from immunoSEQ multiplex PCR; TCRdb stores just in-frame clones and leaves some out. Of roughly 77,000 clones listed, about 80% are singletons. This chain uses TRBV5-5 with TRBJ2-7, with TRBD2 as a possible D gene (7 bases). Sample: peripheral blood. This TCR was recovered from a woman in her 70s with acute or convalescent COVID-19. In DNA, the CDR3 is TGTGCCAGCAGCTTTCGTGGGGGGGCCCAGGGAGAGCAGTACTTC. It specifies CASSFRGGAQGEQYF.